This TCR beta chain derives from a study of response to subunit inactivated influenza vaccine. Germline V gene data show CDR1 as SGHRS and CDR2 as YFSETQ. CDR3 size: 12 residues. V lost 4 bases and J 8 bases, leaving 12 bases between the germline ends. Via MiXCR, TCRdb re-called the RT-PCR reads, giving one row per CDR3 protein. The repertoire consists of just under 550,000 distinct CDR3 sequences, with around a quarter occurring once and the leading ten covering around 2.8%. A few counts support this clonotype. Separately, the same data were catalogued under a study of T cells expressing NK-cell markers. This second study says: UMI-tagged 5'RACE template switching yielded the TCR beta cDNA.

The rearrangement uses TRBV5-1 and TRBJ2-5; D might be TRBD1 (5 bases). Sequencing was performed on CD4+ T cells sorted from PBMCs, taken about 13 days after vaccination. The sequence was obtained from a man aged 50-60 years who received an inactivated influenza vaccine. The CDR3 protein is CASSKGRYTQYF. For the CDR3, the DNA is TGCGCCAGCAGCAAGGGGCGATACACCCAGTACTTC.